The 16 T cell receptor beta chains below all came from one sample that was sequenced in a study of T cell responses to AZD1222 COVID-19 vaccine. Method: immunoSEQ multiplex PCR; TCRdb's copy keeps in-frame clones and lacks some. The table shows some 70,000 clones, with 82% occurring only once. The sequencing here drew on peripheral blood, taken on day 0 of AZD1222 vaccination. These receptors all stem from an adult in good health.

V gene TRBV12-1 combines with J gene TRBJ2-3; TRBD2 is the table's D call and was not checked against the DNA. TRBV12-1 is assigned pseudogene status. This CDR3 spans 17 amino acids. The CDR3 sequence is CASSSPPGLAHTDTQYF. In DNA form, the CDR3 reads TGTGCCAGCAGCTCCCCCCCGGGGCTAGCGCACACAGATACGCAGTATTTT.

The chain combines TRBV4-3 with TRBJ1-1; no clear D gene. With 4 bases removed from V and 3 bases from J, the gap between germline ends came to 9 bases. Germline V gene data show CDR1 as LGHNA and CDR2 as YSLEER. The CDR3 sequence is 13 residues long. In DNA, the CDR3 is TGCGCCAGCAGCCCTTCCGGGGACACTGAAGCTTTCTTT. This sequence encodes CASSPSGDTEAFF.

The chain combines TRBV7-2 with TRBJ2-7; 9 nucleotides agree with TRBD1. The CDR3 sequence is 15 residues long. Per germline, CDR1 SGHTA and CDR2 FQGNSA. V trimming: 5 bases; J trimming: 2 bases; junction bases outside the gene matches: 7. In DNA, the CDR3 is TGTGCCAGCAGCGCCCGGGACAGGGCCGCCTACGAGCAGTACTTC. This gives the protein CASSARDRAAYEQYF.

The chain recombines TRBV27 with TRBJ2-2, with 7 bases matching TRBD1. The germline V gene has CDR1 MNHEY and CDR2 SMNVEV (reference sequence). The CDR3 contains 15 residues. The V and J ends lost 5 bases and 4 bases, in that order; junction bases with no gene match: 7. The CDR3 sequence is CASSLGGAGTGELFF. CDR3 coding DNA: TGTGCCAGCAGTCTAGGGGGCGCGGGCACCGGGGAGCTGTTTTTT.

J is TRBJ2-1 and V is TRBV11-3; D may be TRBD1 (6 bases). The V gene lost 3 bases and the J gene lost 14 bases, with 11 bases spanning the gap. Germline V gives CDR1 SGHNT, CDR2 YENEEA. This CDR3 region has 11 residues. CDR3 sequence reads: CASSLGALEFF. The CDR3, as DNA: TGTGCCAGCAGCTTGGGGGCTTTGGAGTTCTTC.

This chain joins TRBV15 and TRBJ1-1; D is possibly TRBD1 (6 bases). The germline V gene encodes CDR1 LNHNV and CDR2 YYDKDF (reference sequence). The germline V and J ends were trimmed by 0 bases and 4 bases, with 18 bases remaining between them. The CDR3 consists of 17 residues. The CDR3 is CATSRDRQAAGGTEAFF. In DNA, the CDR3 is TGTGCCACCAGCAGAGATCGACAGGCTGCTGGGGGCACTGAAGCTTTCTTT.

The CDR3 nucleotides read TGTGCCAGCAGCCAACAAATCTCTGGAAACACCATATATTTT. This sequence encodes CASSQQISGNTIYF. The rearrangement uses TRBV3-1 (or the pseudogene TRBV3-2) and TRBJ1-3; D is ambiguous. The CDR3 runs to 14 residues. V was shortened by 2 bases and J by 0 bases, with 5 bases between the two germline ends. CDR1 LGHDT and CDR2 YNNKEL come from the germline V gene (reference sequence).

The V call is TRBV28, the J call TRBJ2-5; 7 bases fit TRBD1. The length of the CDR3 is 14 residues. The ends lost 2 bases at V and 5 bases at J; junction bases unmatched: 5. CDR1 MDHEN and CDR2 SYDVKM come from the germline V gene. CDR3 sequence (DNA): TGTGCCAGCAGTTTAAAAACAGGGGTCGAGACCCAGTACTTC. Translated: CASSLKTGVETQYF.

This chain joins TRBV10-3 and TRBJ1-5; TRBD1 might be the D (5 bases). With 6 bases removed from V and 4 bases from J, the gap between germline ends came to 7 bases. The CDR3 covers 12 residues. CDR1 and CDR2 from the germline V gene are ENHRY and SYGVKD. CDR3 bases: TGTGCCATCAGGGACATTAATCAGCCCCAGCATTTT. Translating gives CAIRDINQPQHF.

The rearrangement joins TRBV10-3 to TRBJ1-1; D gene ambiguous. Trimming took 4 bases from V and 3 from J, leaving 9 bases between them. The CDR3 contains 13 residues. Germline V gene lookup returns CDR1 ENHRY and CDR2 SYGVKD. DNA for the CDR3: TGTGCCATCAGTGTGGAGGGATACACTGAAGCTTTCTTT. Translating gives CAISVEGYTEAFF.

The V and J genes are TRBV30 and TRBJ2-7, with a weak D call TRBD2 (6 bases). The CDR3 is 15 amino acids. The V gene's germline CDR1 is GTSNPN and CDR2 SVGIG (reference sequence). The V end lost 5 bases, the J end lost 1 base, and 18 bases lay between the germline ends. As DNA, the CDR3 is TGTGCCTGGGAAAGCGGGTTCTCAAGTTCCTACGAGCAGTACTTC. Encoded protein: CAWESGFSSSYEQYF.

The chain carries TRBV7-8 and TRBJ2-2; 9 bases match TRBD2. The V gene's germline CDR1 is SGHVS and CDR2 FQNEAQ. V shed 1 base and J 2 bases; nucleotides not matched to a gene: 14. The CDR3 loop spans 20 amino acids. DNA for the CDR3: TGTGCCAGCAGCTTAGTGCTAGCGGGGAGGACTATGACCAACACCGGGGAGCTGTTTTTT. Amino acids: CASSLVLAGRTMTNTGELFF.

The chain couples TRBV19 to TRBJ2-1, with D perhaps given as TRBD1 or TRBD2 (5 bases each). V lost 3 bases and J lost 1, with 13 bases in between. This CDR3 comprises 16 residues. The germline CDR1 and CDR2 sequences are LNHDA and SQIVND (reference sequence). CDR3 coding DNA: TGTGCCAGTAGTATTTCCCGGGACCGATCCTACAATGAGCAGTTCTTC. Translation gives CASSISRDRSYNEQFF.

This chain uses TRBV19 with TRBJ2-2; no reliable D call. The CDR3 consists of 14 residues. The germline gives CDR1 LNHDA, CDR2 SQIVND (reference sequence). The V end lost 9 bases, the J end lost 0 bases, and 11 bases lay between the germline ends. DNA for the CDR3: TGTGCCAGCCGTTTAGGGCCGAACACCGGGGAGCTGTTTTTT. Protein product: CASRLGPNTGELFF. The variable domain in full, with the rest retrieved from reference TRBV19 and TRBJ2-2, is DGGITQSPKYLFRKEGQNVTLSCEQNLNHDAMYWYRQDPGQGLRLIYYSQIVNDFQKGDIAEGYSVSREKKESFPLTVTSAQKNPTAFYLCASRLGPNTGELFFGEGSRLTVL.

The V gene is TRBV6-5, the J gene TRBJ2-3; 10 bases align to TRBD2. With V trimmed by 6 bases and J by 6 bases, 9 bases remained unmatched. CDR1 is MNHEY and CDR2 is SVGAGI in the germline V gene. This CDR3 region has 15 residues. CDR3 in amino acids: CASSLASGGVDTQYF. The CDR3 DNA reads as TGTGCCAGCAGCCTAGCTAGCGGGGGAGTTGATACGCAGTATTTT.

This chain uses TRBV3-1 (or the pseudogene TRBV3-2) with TRBJ1-1; tentative D call: TRBD1 (5 bases). The CDR3 spans 14 residues. CDR1 is LGHDT, CDR2 YNNKEL, per germline (reference sequence). With 3 bases removed from V and 1 base from J, the gap between germline ends came to 9 bases. In DNA form, the CDR3 reads TGTGCCAGCAGCCAGAACGACAGGAACACTGAAGCTTTCTTT. Amino acids: CASSQNDRNTEAFF.